This T cell receptor beta chain was recovered during a study of human T cells and chemical hapten exposure. Study information: 2% DPC was applied to approximately 2 cm by approximately 2 cm of upper inner arm skin for sensitization. The patients were mostly female; they had alopecia areata, totalis or universalis. There were per-sample TCR yield variations, arising mainly from small pooled library volume differences.

This clonotype was counted ten times or more. Deletions cut 5 bases from V and 8 bases from J, with 20 bases between. CDR1 and CDR2 from the germline V gene are SGHTA and FQGNSA. The CDR3 consists of 15 residues. TCRdb re-derived calls from the RACE reads in MiXCR, one entry per CDR3 protein. The sample carries around 360,000 distinct CDR3 sequences, more than 5% recorded once. Indicated time point: patch test 2, 6 weeks after DPC sensitization. The treatment: therapeutic diphenylcyclopropenone sensitization with weekly scalp DPC. At every patch-test visit, blood was drawn before the patch test was applied.

The chain employs TRBV7-2 and TRBJ2-3; TRBD2 is a possible D gene (6 bases). This TCR was sampled from a woman between 18 and 29 years old with alopecia areata. Some clones in this sample may be carry-over from other donors' samples. The specimen was whole blood, collected in connection with sensitization to the hapten diphenylcyclopropenone (DPC). The CDR3 sequence is CASSPRLDASGTQYF. The CDR3 region has the DNA TGTGCCAGCAGCCCAAGACTAGACGCGTCCGGTACGCAGTATTTT.